This T cell receptor (beta chain) was identified in a study of OX40 agonist ivuxolimab in advanced cancers. Note on this clone: Its target is unknown.

Method: immunoSEQ multiplex PCR; TCRdb's copy keeps in-frame clones and lacks some. The data contain tens of thousands of clones, approximately 86% of them seen just once; the ten biggest clones take up 1.1%. Notes on the study in general: Both CD4+ and CD8+ T cell populations in blood had undergone clonal expansion by week 6 at 0.1 to 3.0 mg/kg.

This CDR3 region has 14 residues. The V gene's germline CDR1 is KGHSH and CDR2 LQKENI. With V trimmed by 3 bases and J by 6 bases, 2 bases remained unmatched. The gene calls are TRBV18 and TRBJ2-3; 11 bases line up with TRBD2. The source was CD4+ or CD8+ T cells sorted from blood, collected in a trial of the OX40 agonist ivuxolimab. This clonotype originated in an adult with an advanced solid tumor such as melanoma, head and neck, liver or kidney cancer. CDR3 DNA: TGTGCCAGCTCACCTTCTAGCGGGAGGGATACGCAGTATTTT. Amino acid sequence: CASSPSSGRDTQYF.